The 21 T cell receptor beta chains given below trace back to one sample, sequenced in a study of blood T cell repertoires in COVID-19. TCRdb's table, derived via immunoSEQ multiplex PCR, lists solely in-frame clones and lacks some. The sample records almost 400,000 clones, 70% to 90% being singletons. Material: PBMCs or T cells enriched from blood (not recorded which). All receptors come from a woman between 25 and 40 years old with acute COVID-19.

The genes are TRBV24-1 and TRBJ1-5, with 9 nucleotides matching TRBD1. V dropped 3 bases and J dropped 4; count of bases not matched to a gene: 6. CDR1 is KGHDR and CDR2 is SFDVKD in the germline V gene. The CDR3 consists of 16 residues. CDR3 in DNA: TGTGCCACCAGTGATCCGCAGGACAGGGGTAATCAGCCCCAGCATTTT. It codes for CATSDPQDRGNQPQHF.

This clone was counted between two and nine times. The rearrangement uses TRBV10-3 and TRBJ2-7, with 8 nucleotides matching TRBD2. Looked up from germline, CDR1 is ENHRY and CDR2 is SYGVKD. V lost 10 bases and J lost 0; bases outside the gene matches: 2. This CDR3 region has 12 residues. The CDR3 DNA follows: TGTGCCAGTAGCGGGGCCTCCTACGAGCAGTACTTC. Translation: CASSGASYEQYF.

The CDR3 reads CASSSIRTGGSVTEAFF. CDR3 in DNA: TGTGCCAGCAGTTCGATCCGGACAGGGGGCTCGGTCACTGAAGCTTTCTTT. The chain has TRBV27 and TRBJ1-1; TRBD1 agrees at 11 bases. This CDR3 spans 17 amino acids. V gave up 4 bases and J gave up 4 bases; unmatched junction bases: 11. From germline, CDR1 is MNHEY and CDR2 SMNVEV (reference sequence).

V and J are TRBV5-1 and TRBJ2-3; no firm D call. Trimming removed 1 base at V and 4 bases at J, with 10 bases between. In germline, CDR1 is SGHRS, CDR2 YFSETQ. The CDR3 is 14 amino acids. The CDR3 loop reads CASSLQAQADTQYF. CDR3 DNA: TGCGCCAGCAGCTTGCAGGCCCAGGCAGATACGCAGTATTTT.

V is TRBV5-6 and J is TRBJ2-2; TRBD2 matches at 7 bases. The germline V gene encodes CDR1 SGHDT and CDR2 YYEEEE. The CDR3 spans 16 residues. The V and J ends lost 0 bases and 1 base, in that order; junction bases with no gene match: 3. CDR3 protein: CASSLATSENTGELFF. In nucleotides, the CDR3 is TGTGCCAGCAGCTTGGCCACTAGCGAGAACACCGGGGAGCTGTTTTTT.

V usage is TRBV10-3 and J usage is TRBJ2-7; D is uncertain. There are 13 residues in the CDR3. CDR1 is ENHRY, CDR2 SYGVKD, per germline. With 2 bases removed from V and 6 bases from J, the gap between germline ends came to 11 bases. The CDR3 nucleotides read TGTGCCATCAGTGAGCCTCGTTCTTCCGAGCAGTACTTC. Translating gives CAISEPRSSEQYF.

This chain connects TRBV5-6 to TRBJ1-5; TRBD1 is a possible D gene (5 bases). Looked up from germline, CDR1 is SGHDT and CDR2 is YYEEEE. The CDR3 covers 14 residues. The V and J ends lost 6 bases and 2 bases respectively, with 12 bases between them. The CDR3 DNA is TGTGCCAGCACCCCTTGGGGGGGCAATCAGCCCCAGCATTTT. Amino acids: CASTPWGGNQPQHF.

The gene calls are TRBV3-1 (or the pseudogene TRBV3-2) and TRBJ2-1, with 8 positions matching TRBD2. V trimming: 1 base; J trimming: 8 bases; junction bases outside the gene matches: 13. Germline CDR1 reads LGHDT; CDR2 reads YNNKEL (reference sequence). The CDR3 is made up of 17 amino acids. CDR3 sequence: CASSQGRVGGAVDEQFF. The CDR3, as DNA: TGTGCCAGCAGCCAAGGACGGGTCGGGGGGGCCGTCGATGAGCAGTTCTTC.

The chain has TRBV6-4 and TRBJ2-2; the D is unclear. V was pared by 0 bases and J by 7 bases, with 3 bases between. This CDR3 comprises 12 residues. The germline V gene has CDR1 MRHNA and CDR2 SNTAGT. CDR3 in DNA: TGTGCCAGCAGTGACTCCGGCGGGGAGCTGTTTTTT. Translated, it gives CASSDSGGELFF.

CDR3 in DNA: TGTGCCAGCGGGCGGGGGAGGTACAATGAGCAGTTCTTC. Residues: CASGRGRYNEQFF. V gene TRBV13 combines with J gene TRBJ2-1, with 7 bases identical to TRBD2. The germline V gene encodes CDR1 PRHDT and CDR2 FYEKMQ (reference sequence). Trimming at V came to 8 bases and at J to 4 bases, leaving 5 bases not matched to a gene. The CDR3 is made up of 13 amino acids. The full variable domain, its missing parts supplied by reference TRBV13 and TRBJ2-1, is AAGVIQSPRHLIKEKRETATLKCYPIPRHDTVYWYQQGPGQDPQFLISFYEKMQSDKGSIPDRFSAQQFSDYHSELNMSSLELGDSALYFCASGRGRYNEQFFGPGTRLTVL.

This clone was picked up a small number of times. The chain couples TRBV29-1 to TRBJ2-2, with 7 bases lining up with TRBD1. Germline V lookup: CDR1 SQVTM, CDR2 ANQGSEA. V lost 6 bases to trimming and J lost 7 bases; unmatched junction nucleotides: 11. This CDR3 has 14 amino acids. CDR3 coding DNA: TGCAGCGTCTACTTAGACAGGGTCATCGGGGAGCTGTTTTTT. Encoded protein: CSVYLDRVIGELFF.

This clone was detected a few times. The chain is built from TRBV18 and TRBJ1-2; 8 nucleotides align to TRBD1. V shed 1 base, J shed 4 bases, and the junction held 11 bases outside the gene matches. The germline gives CDR1 KGHSH, CDR2 LQKENI. CDR3 length: 17 amino acids. In DNA, the CDR3 is TGTGCCAGCTCACCACTGGGGCAGGGGGCTTCGAGCTATGGCTACACCTTC. Its protein is CASSPLGQGASSYGYTF.

The rearrangement uses TRBV6-5 and TRBJ2-7; 8 nucleotides agree with TRBD1. This CDR3 region has 12 residues. Germline assignment: CDR1 MNHEY and CDR2 SVGAGI. With V trimmed by 6 bases and J by 5 bases, 3 bases remained unmatched. Written as DNA, the CDR3 is TGTGCCAGCAGGTCAGGGGGCAACGAGCAGTACTTC. As protein: CASRSGGNEQYF.

V usage is TRBV6-5 and J usage is TRBJ1-5; D remains unclear. The CDR3 sequence is 10 residues long. Trimming removed 8 bases at V and 8 bases at J, with 7 bases between. Germline values: CDR1 MNHEY, CDR2 SVGAGI. The chain's CDR3 is CASGREPQHF. CDR3 DNA: TGTGCCAGCGGCCGGGAGCCCCAGCATTTT.

The J gene is TRBJ2-3, the V gene TRBV19; D possibly corresponds to TRBD1 (6 bases). The CDR3 spans 14 residues. Trimming stripped 2 bases from V and 4 bases from J, with 10 bases between. Germline lookup yields CDR1 LNHDA and CDR2 SQIVND (reference sequence). The CDR3 loop is CASSINRVADTQYF. The CDR3 DNA follows: TGTGCCAGTAGTATAAACAGGGTCGCAGATACGCAGTATTTT.

This chain joins TRBV5-5 and TRBJ1-5; TRBD1 matches 7 bases. V dropped 4 bases and J dropped 0; count of bases not matched to a gene: 4. The germline V gene encodes CDR1 SGHKS and CDR2 YYEKEE (reference sequence). The CDR3 totals 15 residues. The CDR3 DNA sequence: TGTGCCAGCAGCGCAGGGGGGAATAGCAATCAGCCCCAGCATTTT. This sequence encodes CASSAGGNSNQPQHF.

This chain links TRBV19 with TRBJ1-2; 9 bases fit TRBD1. CDR3 length: 13 amino acids. Germline-derived CDR1 and CDR2 are LNHDA and SQIVND (reference sequence). The trim removed 10 bases at V and 4 bases at J, leaving 7 bases unmatched. The CDR3 bases are TGTGCCACTGGGACAGGGAAACCCTATGGCTACACCTTC. Translated, it gives CATGTGKPYGYTF.

The rearrangement joins TRBV11-3 to TRBJ2-5; 7 nucleotides align to TRBD1. The germline CDR1 and CDR2 sequences are SGHNT and YENEEA. This CDR3 spans 15 amino acids. V trimming: 5 bases; J trimming: 0 bases; junction bases outside the gene matches: 6. The CDR3, as DNA: TGTGCCAGCAGCCCCGGGGACAGCCACCAAGAGACCCAGTACTTC. Amino acid sequence: CASSPGDSHQETQYF.

The V and J genes are TRBV18 and TRBJ1-2, with TRBD1 matching over 7 bases. Unmatched junction bases numbered 4, after V lost 3 bases and J lost 0 bases. CDR3 length equals 15 residues. The germline V gene has CDR1 KGHSH and CDR2 LQKENI. DNA of the CDR3: TGTGCCAGCTCACCGCAAACAGGGGCTAACTATGGCTACACCTTC. It translates to CASSPQTGANYGYTF. The full variable domain, completed using reference TRBV18 and TRBJ1-2, is NAGVMQNPRHLVRRRGQEARLRCSPMKGHSHVYWYRQLPEEGLKFMVYLQKENIIDESGMPKERFSAEFPKEGPSILRIQQVVRGDSAAYFCASSPQTGANYGYTFGSGTRLTVV.

CDR3 nucleotides: TGTGCCTGGAGTGTACGAGCAGGGGGAAATCAGCCCCAGCATTTT. Amino acid sequence: CAWSVRAGGNQPQHF. The rearrangement links TRBV30 to TRBJ1-5, with 7 bases that match TRBD1. CDR1 is GTSNPN and CDR2 is SVGIG in the germline V gene (reference sequence). Trimming removed 0 bases from V and 4 bases from J; junction bases left unmatched: 6. The CDR3 consists of 15 residues. The full variable domain, rest sourced from reference TRBV30 and TRBJ1-5, is SQTIHQWPATLVQPVGSPLSLECTVEGTSNPNLYWYRQAAGRGLQLLFYSVGIGQISSEVPQNLSASRPQDRQFILSSKKLLLSDSGFYLCAWSVRAGGNQPQHFGDGTRLSIL.

V usage is TRBV5-5 and J usage is TRBJ1-1; a possible D gene is TRBD1 (6 bases). The CDR3 has 17 residues. CDR1 is SGHKS, CDR2 YYEKEE, per germline (reference sequence). V gave up 0 bases and J gave up 4 bases, with 19 bases separating them. CDR3 amino acids: CASSLAVSYRVGTEAFF. The CDR3 nucleotides read TGTGCCAGCAGCTTGGCAGTCAGTTACAGGGTGGGCACTGAAGCTTTCTTT.